This TCR beta chain is drawn from a study of cytomegalovirus exposure and HLA in healthy donors. Study information: Membership in the Caucasian-associated ancestry cluster was found for around 85% of approximately 430 genotyped donors. Notes on the study in general: Sequencing likely generated an artifact that appeared as a cluster of highly shared sequence variants.

Primers for the PCR totalled 60 Vbeta and 13 Jbeta. The method was immunoSEQ multiplex PCR; TCRdb's version includes in-frame clones alone and lacks a portion of them. Among some 160,000 clones listed, roughly four fifths were seen once. Note on this clone: Its antigen is not known.

The length of the CDR3 is 15 residues. The germline CDR1 and CDR2 sequences are SGHRS and YFSETQ. After removal of 4 bases from V and 4 bases from J, the junction contained 6 bases not matched to a gene. V is TRBV5-1 and J is TRBJ1-5; 9 bases agree with TRBD1. This receptor was identified in a man in his forties in good health and CMV-seronegative. The sequencing sample was made of PBMCs. CDR3 sequence: CASSLTGQGNQPQHF. In DNA form, the CDR3 reads TGCGCCAGCAGCCTCACAGGACAGGGGAATCAGCCCCAGCATTTT.